The T cell receptor beta chain under discussion was sequenced for a study of T cell responses to AZD1222 COVID-19 vaccine. Study-level points and caveats: Spike as a whole was targeted by vaccine-associated CD4 TCRs, dominant at 160-218 and 743-854. Donors, mostly white British, included more females; clonal diversity was possibly underestimated. Only a handful of AZD1222 recipients, roughly six in all, had baseline seropositivity.

Germline V gene data show CDR1 as KGHSH and CDR2 as LQKENI. The CDR3 is 19 amino acids. With 6 bases clipped from V and 1 base from J, the junction kept 14 bases outside the gene matches. Concerning this clone itself: Antigen unknown.

Measured with immunoSEQ multiplex PCR; TCRdb has only the in-frame clones, and not every one. Among 100,000 or so clones listed, roughly nine tenths were seen once. The sequence was collected from an adult in good health. Specimen: peripheral blood, collected on day 0 of AZD1222 vaccination. The chain couples TRBV18 to TRBJ2-1, with 11 positions matching TRBD2. The CDR3 DNA follows: TGTGCCAGCTCCCGTGAACTAGCGGGAGAGGGAGCTTCCTACAATGAGCAGTTCTTC. Protein product: CASSRELAGEGASYNEQFF.